Following are 26 T cell receptor beta chains from one sample sequenced in a study of T-cell reconstitution after alpha-beta-depleted transplantation in children. The TCRbeta library was prepared with unique molecular identifiers. MiXCR, run by TCRdb on the PCR reads, gives a single entry per CDR3 protein. The table has a few hundred thousand distinct CDR3 sequences, approximately 42% seen once. The material was PBMCs, obtained before TCRalphabeta/CD19-depleted stem cell transplant. These receptors originate from a girl aged 2-15 years with aplastic anemia, due to receive a stem cell transplant.

The sample holds one count of this clonotype. The V call is TRBV29-1, the J call TRBJ2-1; 8 bases line up with TRBD2. CDR3 size: 13 residues. The V segment lost 6 bases and the J segment 9 bases; nucleotides outside the gene matches: 10. The V gene's germline CDR1 is SQVTM and CDR2 ANQGSEA. The CDR3, as DNA: TGCAGCGTGGCCGGGAGGGTCGTCCGTGAGCAGTTCTTC. Its translation: CSVAGRVVREQFF.

Many counts were recorded for this clonotype. V and J are TRBV12-3 or TRBV12-4 and TRBJ1-1; tentatively, D is TRBD1 (5 bases). This CDR3 spans 17 amino acids. Trimming stripped 0 bases from V and 5 bases from J, with 19 bases between. CDR3 sequence (DNA): TGTGCCAGCAGTTTAGCCGTAACAGGTCTTGAATCTACTGAAGCTTTCTTT. It specifies CASSLAVTGLESTEAFF.

This clonotype turned up a few times. The chain couples TRBV20-1 to TRBJ1-2; no firm D call. Germline V gives CDR1 DFQATT, CDR2 SNEGSKA (reference sequence). V was pared by 6 bases and J by 2 bases, with 13 bases between. The CDR3 is 13 residues long. As DNA, the CDR3 is TGCAGTGCGCCTGATGACGGGAACTATGGCTACACCTTC. This sequence encodes CSAPDDGNYGYTF.

The CDR3 sequence is CASSQDGGGTRGYEQYF. DNA for the CDR3: TGTGCCAGCAGCCAAGATGGGGGCGGAACCCGTGGCTACGAGCAGTACTTC. The chain uses TRBV3-1 and TRBJ2-7; possibly TRBD1 for D (6 bases). With 0 bases removed from V and 3 bases from J, the gap between germline ends came to 18 bases. The CDR3 runs 17 residues. Per the germline V gene, CDR1 is LGHDT and CDR2 is YNNKEL (reference sequence).

Worth noting for this clonotype: A read error may be the cause here, since a much bigger clone is one base away. The chain couples TRBV9 to TRBJ2-3, with 9 bases lining up with TRBD2. Germline lookup yields CDR1 SGDLS and CDR2 YYNGEE. The CDR3 is 19 residues long. In DNA, the CDR3 is TGTGCCAGCAGCGTATCCCCCCGGCCCGGGACTAGCAGCACAGATACGCGGTATTTT. This encodes CASSVSPRPGTSSTDTRYF. The full variable domain, in which reference TRBV9 and TRBJ2-3 provide the parts outside the CDR3, is DSGVTQTPKHLITATGQRVTLRCSPRSGDLSVYWYQQSLDQGLQFLIQYYNGEERAKGNILERFSAQQFPDLHSELNLSSLELGDSALYFCASSVSPRPGTSSTDTRYFGPGTRLTVL.

The chain couples TRBV7-8 to TRBJ2-7; TRBD2 is a possible D gene (6 bases). Trimming removed 1 base from V and 2 bases from J, with 12 bases in between. Per the germline V gene, CDR1 is SGHVS and CDR2 is FQNEAQ. This CDR3 has 15 residues. CDR3 nucleotides: TGTGCCAGCAGCTTAGTGCGGGATATCGCCTACGAGCAGTACTTC. Encoded protein: CASSLVRDIAYEQYF.

V gene TRBV30 combines with J gene TRBJ2-7; D possibly corresponds to TRBD2 (6 bases). The CDR3 consists of 14 residues. Germline CDR1 and CDR2: GTSNPN and SVGIG (reference sequence). V was pared by 5 bases and J by 5 bases, with 19 bases between. The CDR3 is CAWGLEGSLHEQYF. DNA of the CDR3: TGTGCCTGGGGACTGGAGGGATCCCTACACGAGCAGTACTTC.

The V call is TRBV30, the J call TRBJ2-3, with D hard to call. There are 13 residues in the CDR3. V was pared by 0 bases and J by 12 bases, with 16 bases between. Germline CDR1 reads GTSNPN; CDR2 reads SVGIG (reference sequence). The CDR3 nucleotides are TGTGCCTGGAGTGTACCTTTAAGACCTGTTCAGTATTTT. Its protein product is CAWSVPLRPVQYF. The full variable domain, completed using reference TRBV30 and TRBJ2-3, is SQTIHQWPATLVQPVGSPLSLECTVEGTSNPNLYWYRQAAGRGLQLLFYSVGIGQISSEVPQNLSASRPQDRQFILSSKKLLLSDSGFYLCAWSVPLRPVQYFGPGTRLTVL.

V gene TRBV3-1 combines with J gene TRBJ2-7; a possible D gene is TRBD2 (5 bases). Trimming stripped 4 bases from V and 3 bases from J, with 10 bases between. In germline, CDR1 is LGHDT, CDR2 YNNKEL (reference sequence). CDR3 size: 13 residues. The CDR3, as DNA: TGTGCCAGCAGCCGGTCCGAGGGCTACGAGCAGTACTTC. Translated: CASSRSEGYEQYF.

V gene TRBV29-1 combines with J gene TRBJ2-7, with a weak D call TRBD1 (7 bases). Per the germline V gene, CDR1 is SQVTM and CDR2 is ANQGSEA. With 3 bases removed from V and 5 bases from J, the gap between germline ends came to 14 bases. The CDR3 is 13 residues long. The CDR3 is CSVDVRGVNEQYF. Written as DNA, the CDR3 is TGCAGCGTTGACGTCAGGGGGGTAAACGAGCAGTACTTC.

This clonotype was seen ten or more times. This chain joins TRBV10-2 and TRBJ2-7, with TRBD2 as a possible D gene (6 bases). The germline V and J ends were trimmed by 6 bases and 4 bases, with 13 bases remaining between them. Germline assignment: CDR1 WSHSY and CDR2 SAAADI. The CDR3 sequence is 13 residues long. The CDR3: CASRLGTAYEQYF. In nucleotides, the CDR3 is TGCGCCAGCAGACTCGGGACTGCTTACGAGCAGTACTTC.

In this sample, this clonotype turned up many times. The chain is built from TRBV5-1 and TRBJ1-1; 7 nucleotides line up with TRBD1. The CDR3 extends over 15 amino acids. Germline V gene lookup returns CDR1 SGHRS and CDR2 YFSETQ. Trimming removed 5 bases from V and 3 bases from J; junction bases left unmatched: 10. The CDR3 sequence: CASRPSSRGDTEAFF. The CDR3 DNA reads TGCGCCAGCAGACCCTCTTCCAGGGGGGACACTGAAGCTTTCTTT. Using reference TRBV5-1 and TRBJ1-1 for the parts outside the CDR3, the full variable domain is KAGVTQTPRYLIKTRGQQVTLSCSPISGHRSVSWYQQTPGQGLQFLFEYFSETQRNKGNFPGRFSGRQFSNSRSEMNVSTLELGDSALYLCASRPSSRGDTEAFFGQGTRLTVV.

This clonotype was recorded many times. The rearrangement links TRBV20-1 to TRBJ2-7; D is unclear. CDR3 length equals 15 residues. Germline values: CDR1 DFQATT, CDR2 SNEGSKA (reference sequence). V was shortened by 0 bases and J by 3 bases, with 15 bases between the two germline ends. CDR3 coding DNA: TGCAGTGCTAGAGACCCCAACGAGGCAAGCTACGAGCAGTACTTC. Encoded protein: CSARDPNEASYEQYF.

The gene calls are TRBV18 and TRBJ2-7; D not certain. V shed 6 bases and J shed 5 bases, with 20 bases lying between them. The CDR3 consists of 15 residues. Germline values: CDR1 KGHSH, CDR2 LQKENI. CDR3 in DNA: TGTGCCAGCTCCATGGGGTCTGGGAACTTCCACGAGCAGTACTTC. Protein sequence: CASSMGSGNFHEQYF.

This clonotype was seen many times. The genes are TRBV28 and TRBJ1-1, with D possibly being TRBD1 (6 bases). The length of the CDR3 is 12 residues. Germline values: CDR1 MDHEN, CDR2 SYDVKM. V was shortened by 7 bases and J by 5 bases, with 11 bases between the two germline ends. The CDR3 loop is CASKGGLTEAFF. The CDR3 DNA reads TGTGCCAGCAAAGGGGGGTTGACTGAAGCTTTCTTT.

This clonotype was observed a handful of times. The rearrangement uses TRBV6-2 or TRBV6-3 and TRBJ2-2; unclear D gene. Germline V gene data show CDR1 as MNHEY and CDR2 as SVGEGT. V lost 6 bases, J lost 6 bases, and 11 bases lay in between. CDR3 length equals 13 residues. Here the CDR3 DNA reads TGTGCCAGCAGCATAGATTTGGCCGGGGAGCTGTTTTTT. Translated, it gives CASSIDLAGELFF.

This chain joins TRBV27 and TRBJ2-7; 7 bases fit TRBD2. V trimming: 6 bases; J trimming: 0 bases; junction bases outside the gene matches: 8. This CDR3 comprises 15 residues. CDR1 is MNHEY and CDR2 is SMNVEV in the germline V gene (reference sequence). The CDR3 spells CASSQTSGVSYEQYF. DNA for the CDR3: TGTGCCAGCAGCCAAACAAGCGGGGTCTCCTACGAGCAGTACTTC.

This clonotype was observed many times. The rearrangement uses TRBV6-5 and TRBJ2-7, with D maybe TRBD2 (6 bases). CDR3 length: 14 amino acids. The germline CDR1 and CDR2 sequences are MNHEY and SVGAGI. Trimming took 0 bases from V and 2 from J, leaving 8 bases between them. The DNA of the CDR3 is TGTGCCAGCAGTTACTCGACGGGGGCCTACGAGCAGTACTTC. Translating it yields CASSYSTGAYEQYF.

This clonotype was counted many times. The chain combines TRBV3-1 with TRBJ2-2; perhaps D is TRBD1 or TRBD2 (5 bases each). The CDR3 is 15 residues long. V was shortened by 6 bases and J by 2 bases, with 13 bases between the two germline ends. CDR1 is LGHDT and CDR2 is YNNKEL in the germline V gene (reference sequence). The CDR3 protein is CASSFGTPNTGELFF. The CDR3 coding sequence is TGTGCCAGCAGTTTCGGGACGCCAAACACCGGGGAGCTGTTTTTT.

This chain joins TRBV6-1 and TRBJ2-7; 14 bases match TRBD2. The ends lost 6 bases at V and 8 bases at J; junction bases unmatched: 15. CDR1 and CDR2 from the germline V gene are MNHNS and SASEGT. This CDR3 has 17 amino acids. The CDR3 here is CASRPGLAGDSATQQYF. The CDR3 bases are TGTGCCAGCAGACCGGGACTAGCGGGAGATTCCGCTACACAGCAGTACTTC.

The CDR3 bases are TGCAGTGCTAGATCAGGGGGGGCCACTGAAGCTTTCTTT. Translation: CSARSGGATEAFF. The chain recombines TRBV20-1 with TRBJ1-1, with 7 bases matching TRBD1. After removal of 2 bases from V and 4 bases from J, the junction contained 4 bases not matched to a gene. Germline lookup yields CDR1 DFQATT and CDR2 SNEGSKA (reference sequence). This CDR3 has 13 residues.

The gene calls are TRBV7-2 and TRBJ2-3, with D perhaps TRBD2 (5 bases). The CDR3 length is 16 residues. Germline values: CDR1 SGHTA, CDR2 FQGNSA. Trimming took off 3 bases at V and 3 bases at J, with 16 bases between the two ends. The CDR3 DNA sequence: TGTGCCAGCAGCTTTGGGTCTAGCTCAACGACAGATACGCAGTATTTT. It yields the protein CASSFGSSSTTDTQYF.

A remark on this clonotype: Since a much larger clone is just one base distant, this may be a read error. The chain couples TRBV28 to TRBJ2-1; perhaps TRBD1 as D (5 bases). Germline CDR1 and CDR2: MDHEN and SYDVKM. Trimming stripped 6 bases from V and 9 bases from J, with 9 bases between. The CDR3 is 11 residues long. This CDR3 reads CASRTVFEQFF. CDR3 in DNA: TGTGCCAGCAGGACAGTGTTTGAGCAGTTCTTC.

The table lists this clonotype with many counts. This sequence joins TRBV12-3 or TRBV12-4 and TRBJ2-5; 11 positions agree with TRBD1. The V segment lost 3 bases and the J segment 4 bases; nucleotides outside the gene matches: 7. CDR3 size: 16 residues. The DNA for the CDR3 is TGTGCCAGCAGTTTCAGGACAGGGGGCGCGTCAGAGACCCAGTACTTC. Translated: CASSFRTGGASETQYF.

This clonotype turned up a few times. The chain recombines TRBV5-1 with TRBJ2-1; possibly TRBD1 for D (5 bases). Germline V gives CDR1 SGHRS, CDR2 YFSETQ. This CDR3 region has 15 residues. Deletions cut 2 bases from V and 1 base from J, with 10 bases between. CDR3 DNA sequence: TGCGCCAGCAGCTTCAGGGTAGGGTCCTACAATGAGCAGTTCTTC. It encodes CASSFRVGSYNEQFF.

This clonotype was counted ten times or more. The genes are TRBV29-1 and TRBJ2-2; no firm D call. CDR1 is SQVTM, CDR2 ANQGSEA, per germline. The length of the CDR3 is 12 residues. Trimming pared 7 bases from V and 6 bases from J, leaving 12 bases between. CDR3 nucleotides: TGCAGCGCTGCGAACAGTCCCGGGGAGCTGTTTTTT. This encodes CSAANSPGELFF.